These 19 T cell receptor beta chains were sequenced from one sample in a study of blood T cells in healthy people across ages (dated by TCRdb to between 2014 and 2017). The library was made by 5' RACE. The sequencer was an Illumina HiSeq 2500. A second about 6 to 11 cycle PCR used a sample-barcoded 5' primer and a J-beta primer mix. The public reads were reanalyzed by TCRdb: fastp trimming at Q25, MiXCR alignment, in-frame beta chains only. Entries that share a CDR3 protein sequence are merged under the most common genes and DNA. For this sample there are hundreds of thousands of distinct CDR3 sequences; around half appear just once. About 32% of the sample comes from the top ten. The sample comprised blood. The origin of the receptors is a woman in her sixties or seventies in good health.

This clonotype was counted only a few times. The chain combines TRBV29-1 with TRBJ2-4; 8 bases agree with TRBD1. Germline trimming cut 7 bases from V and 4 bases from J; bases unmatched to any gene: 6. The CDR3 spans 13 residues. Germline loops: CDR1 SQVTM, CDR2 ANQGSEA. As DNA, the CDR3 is TGCAGCGGCCGGACAGGGCAAAAAAACATTCAGTACTTC. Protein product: CSGRTGQKNIQYF.

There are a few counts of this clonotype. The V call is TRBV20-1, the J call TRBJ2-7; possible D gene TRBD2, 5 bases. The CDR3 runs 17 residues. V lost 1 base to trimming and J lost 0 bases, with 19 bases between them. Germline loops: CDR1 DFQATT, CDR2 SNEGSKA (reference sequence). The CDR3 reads CSARVGGGKGLSYEQYF. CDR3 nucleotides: TGCAGTGCTAGAGTTGGTGGAGGCAAGGGCCTCTCCTACGAGCAGTACTTC.

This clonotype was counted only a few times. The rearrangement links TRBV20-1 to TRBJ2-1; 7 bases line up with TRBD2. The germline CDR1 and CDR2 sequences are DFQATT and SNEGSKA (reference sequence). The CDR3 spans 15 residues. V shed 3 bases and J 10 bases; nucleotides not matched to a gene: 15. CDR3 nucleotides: TGCAGTGCTAGTGGGTGGGGGGGGAGCCAAGCGGAGCAGTTCTTC. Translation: CSASGWGGSQAEQFF.

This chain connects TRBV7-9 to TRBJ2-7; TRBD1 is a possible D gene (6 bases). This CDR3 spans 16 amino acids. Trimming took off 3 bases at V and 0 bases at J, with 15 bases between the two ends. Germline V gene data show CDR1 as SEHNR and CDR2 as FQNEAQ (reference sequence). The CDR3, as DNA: TGTGCCAGCAGCTTCCCCCCCGGGACAAGCTCCTACGAGCAGTACTTC. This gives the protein CASSFPPGTSSYEQYF.

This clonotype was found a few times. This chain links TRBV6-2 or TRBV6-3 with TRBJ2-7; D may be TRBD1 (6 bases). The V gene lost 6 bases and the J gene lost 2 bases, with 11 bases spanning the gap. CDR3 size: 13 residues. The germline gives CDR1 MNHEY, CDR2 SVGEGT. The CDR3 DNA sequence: TGTGCCAGCAGACTGGACAGTCCCTACGAGCAGTACTTC. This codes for CASRLDSPYEQYF.

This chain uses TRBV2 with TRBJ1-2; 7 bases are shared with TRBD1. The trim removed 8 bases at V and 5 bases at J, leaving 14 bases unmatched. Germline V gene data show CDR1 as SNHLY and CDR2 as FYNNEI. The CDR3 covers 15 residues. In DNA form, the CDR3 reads TGTGCCAGCCTACAGGGGAAAGGGTCCCTTTATGGCTACACCTTC. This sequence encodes CASLQGKGSLYGYTF.

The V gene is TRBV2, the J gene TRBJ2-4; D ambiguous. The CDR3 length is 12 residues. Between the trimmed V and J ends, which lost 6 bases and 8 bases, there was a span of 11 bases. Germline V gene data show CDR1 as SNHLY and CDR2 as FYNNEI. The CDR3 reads CASSVRLDIQYF. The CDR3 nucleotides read TGTGCCAGCAGCGTCCGGCTGGACATTCAGTACTTC.

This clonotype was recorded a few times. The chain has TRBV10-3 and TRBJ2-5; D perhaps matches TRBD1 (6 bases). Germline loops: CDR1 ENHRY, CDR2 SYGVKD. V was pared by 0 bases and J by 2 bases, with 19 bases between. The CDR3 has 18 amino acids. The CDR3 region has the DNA TGTGCCATCAGTGAGTCGCTGGGGGCCCCTCAGGGTCAAGAGACCCAGTACTTC. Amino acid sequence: CAISESLGAPQGQETQYF.

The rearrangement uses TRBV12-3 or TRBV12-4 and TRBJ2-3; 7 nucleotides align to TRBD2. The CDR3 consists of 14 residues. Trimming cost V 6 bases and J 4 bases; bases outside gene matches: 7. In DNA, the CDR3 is TGTGCCAGCAGCATAGATGGGGGGGCAGATACGCAGTATTTT. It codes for CASSIDGGADTQYF.

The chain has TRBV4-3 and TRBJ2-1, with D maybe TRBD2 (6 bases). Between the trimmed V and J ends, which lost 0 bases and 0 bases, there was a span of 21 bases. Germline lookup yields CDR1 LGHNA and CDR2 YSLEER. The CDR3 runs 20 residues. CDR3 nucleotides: TGCGCCAGCAGCCAAGAGAGGGGCGGGGTGGCCGAGATCTCCTACAATGAGCAGTTCTTC. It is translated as CASSQERGGVAEISYNEQFF.

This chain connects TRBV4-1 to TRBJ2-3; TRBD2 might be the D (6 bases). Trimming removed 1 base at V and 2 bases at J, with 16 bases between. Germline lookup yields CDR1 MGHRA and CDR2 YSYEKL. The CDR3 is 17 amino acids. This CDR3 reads CASSQGVLARLTDTQYF. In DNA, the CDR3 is TGCGCCAGCAGCCAAGGGGTCCTAGCGCGACTCACAGATACGCAGTATTTT.

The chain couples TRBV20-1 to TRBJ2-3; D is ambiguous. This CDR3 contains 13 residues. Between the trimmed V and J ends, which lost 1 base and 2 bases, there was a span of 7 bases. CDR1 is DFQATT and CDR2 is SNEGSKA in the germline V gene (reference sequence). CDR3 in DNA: TGCAGTGCTAGAGCAGGTTACACAGATACGCAGTATTTT. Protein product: CSARAGYTDTQYF.

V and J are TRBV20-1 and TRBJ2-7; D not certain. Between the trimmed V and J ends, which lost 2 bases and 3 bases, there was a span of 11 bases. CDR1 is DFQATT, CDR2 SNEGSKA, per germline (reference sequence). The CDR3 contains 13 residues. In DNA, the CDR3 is TGCAGTGCTAGAAACCCGTACAGCTACGAGCAGTACTTC. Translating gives CSARNPYSYEQYF.

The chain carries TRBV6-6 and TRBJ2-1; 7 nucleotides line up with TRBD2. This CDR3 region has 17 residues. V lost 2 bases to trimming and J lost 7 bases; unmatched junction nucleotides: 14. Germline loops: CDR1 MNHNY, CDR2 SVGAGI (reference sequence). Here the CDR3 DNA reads TGTGCCAGCAGTTACCCGGGTGCTGGCGGGAGAATGAATGAGCAGTTCTTC. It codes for CASSYPGAGGRMNEQFF.

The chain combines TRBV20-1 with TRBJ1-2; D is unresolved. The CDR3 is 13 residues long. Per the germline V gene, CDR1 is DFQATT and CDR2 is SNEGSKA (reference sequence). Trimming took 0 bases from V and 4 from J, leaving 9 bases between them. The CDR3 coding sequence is TGCAGTGCTAGAGATCGAACAGCCTATGGCTACACCTTC. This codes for CSARDRTAYGYTF.

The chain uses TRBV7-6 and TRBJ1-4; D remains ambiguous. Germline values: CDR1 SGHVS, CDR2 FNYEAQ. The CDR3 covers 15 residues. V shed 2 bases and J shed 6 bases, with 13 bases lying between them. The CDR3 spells CASSLLPRGDEKLFF. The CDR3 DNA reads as TGTGCCAGCAGCTTACTCCCGCGGGGTGATGAAAAACTGTTTTTT.

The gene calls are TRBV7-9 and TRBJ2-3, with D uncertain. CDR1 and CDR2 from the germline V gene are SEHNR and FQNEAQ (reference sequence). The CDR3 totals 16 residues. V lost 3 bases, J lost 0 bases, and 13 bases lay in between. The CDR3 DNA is TGTGCCAGCAGCTTGAGTCTTGGGCGCAGCACAGATACGCAGTATTTT. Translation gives CASSLSLGRSTDTQYF.

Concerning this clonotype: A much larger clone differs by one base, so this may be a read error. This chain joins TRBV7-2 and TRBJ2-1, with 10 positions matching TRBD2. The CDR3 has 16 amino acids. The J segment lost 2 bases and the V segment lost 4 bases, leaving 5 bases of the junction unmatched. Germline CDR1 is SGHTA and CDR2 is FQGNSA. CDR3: CASSSRTSGAYNEQFF. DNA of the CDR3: TGTGCCAGCAGCTCCCGGACTAGCGGAGCCTACAATGAGCAGTTCTTC.

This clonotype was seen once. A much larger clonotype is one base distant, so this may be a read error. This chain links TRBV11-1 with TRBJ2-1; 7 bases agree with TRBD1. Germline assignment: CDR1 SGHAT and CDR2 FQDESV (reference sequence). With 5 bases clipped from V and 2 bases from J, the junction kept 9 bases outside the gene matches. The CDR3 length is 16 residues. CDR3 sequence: CASSEQTGLTYNEQFF. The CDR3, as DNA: TGTGCCAGCAGCGAACAGACAGGGTTAACCTACAATGAGCAGTTCTTC.